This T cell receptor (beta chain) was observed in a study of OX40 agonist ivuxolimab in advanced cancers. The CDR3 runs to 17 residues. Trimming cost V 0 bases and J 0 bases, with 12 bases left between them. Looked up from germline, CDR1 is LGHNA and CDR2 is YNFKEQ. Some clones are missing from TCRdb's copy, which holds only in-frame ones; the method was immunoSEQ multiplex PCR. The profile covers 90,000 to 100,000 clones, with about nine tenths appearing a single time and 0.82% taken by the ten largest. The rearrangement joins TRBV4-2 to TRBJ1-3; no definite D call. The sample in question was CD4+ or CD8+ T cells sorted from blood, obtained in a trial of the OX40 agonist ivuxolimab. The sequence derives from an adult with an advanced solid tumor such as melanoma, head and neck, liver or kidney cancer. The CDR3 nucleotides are TGTGCCAGCAGCCAAGAGTTAGCCAGTAGCTCTGGAAACACCATATATTTT. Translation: CASSQELASSSGNTIYF.